This paragraph covers one TCR beta chain sequence. This sample stems from a study of blood T cell repertoires in COVID-19. Here immunoSEQ multiplex PCR was the method, and the copy in TCRdb shows in-frame clones only, minus some. The sample has approximately 200,000 clones, about 85% seen once. The CDR3 has 16 residues. J lost 2 bases, V lost 6 bases, and 9 bases had no gene match. Germline CDR1 reads LGHDT; CDR2 reads YNNKEL (reference sequence). Material: peripheral blood. The clonotype comes from a man in his sixties or seventies with acute or convalescent COVID-19. The rearrangement joins TRBV3-1 (or the pseudogene TRBV3-2) to TRBJ2-3; TRBD2 matches at 9 bases. The CDR3 DNA reads TGTGCCAGCAGTCCCTGGACTAGCGTAATCACAGATACGCAGTATTTT. Translating it yields CASSPWTSVITDTQYF.